The present T cell receptor (beta chain) was sequenced within a study of blood T cell repertoires in COVID-19. Study background: Researchers got acute and convalescent COVID-19 samples from the United States, Italy and Spain. PBMCs, B-cell-depleted T cells, or T cells were the source of the cDNA or gDNA that made up the material.

V was cut by 4 bases and J by 7 bases, with 18 bases left in between. CDR3 length: 15 amino acids. Germline CDR1 SGHRS, CDR2 YFSETQ. Original processing methods: Amplification from reference gene primers served as the basis for estimated nucleated cell counts. Repertoires were generated with immunoSEQ multiplex PCR, while TCRdb's copy carries only in-frame clones and drops some. V and J calls and clone size are as listed in that table; D and trimming were resolved from the DNA. The sample consists of more than 200,000 clones, approximately 86% of them appearing once. The specimen sequenced was peripheral blood. The TCR originated in a man between 25 and 39 years old with active or convalescent COVID-19. The V and J genes are TRBV5-1 and TRBJ1-5; D might be TRBD1 (5 bases). In DNA form, the CDR3 reads TGCGCCAGCAGCCCGCAGGGAGGGGCTGGCCAGCCCCAGCATTTT. Amino acid sequence: CASSPQGGAGQPQHF. The complete variable domain, with remaining parts taken from reference TRBV5-1 and TRBJ1-5, reads KAGVTQTPRYLIKTRGQQVTLSCSPISGHRSVSWYQQTPGQGLQFLFEYFSETQRNKGNFPGRFSGRQFSNSRSEMNVSTLELGDSALYLCASSPQGGAGQPQHFGDGTRLSIL.